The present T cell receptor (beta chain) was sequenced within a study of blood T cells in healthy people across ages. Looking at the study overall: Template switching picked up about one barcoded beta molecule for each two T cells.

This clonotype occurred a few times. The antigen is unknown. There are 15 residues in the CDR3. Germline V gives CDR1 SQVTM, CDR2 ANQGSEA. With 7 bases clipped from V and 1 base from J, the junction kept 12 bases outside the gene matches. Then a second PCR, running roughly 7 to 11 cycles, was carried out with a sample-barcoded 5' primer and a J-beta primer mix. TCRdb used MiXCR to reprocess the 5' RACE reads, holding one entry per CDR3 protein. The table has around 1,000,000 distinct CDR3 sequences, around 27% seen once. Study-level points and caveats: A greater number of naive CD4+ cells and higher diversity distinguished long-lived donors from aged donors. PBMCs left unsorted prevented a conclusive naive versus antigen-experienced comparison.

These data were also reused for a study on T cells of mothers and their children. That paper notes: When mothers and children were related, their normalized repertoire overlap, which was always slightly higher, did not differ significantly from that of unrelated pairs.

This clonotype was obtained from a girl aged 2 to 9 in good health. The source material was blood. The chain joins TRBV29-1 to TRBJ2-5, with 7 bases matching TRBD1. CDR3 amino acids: CSAQPPGQIQETQYF. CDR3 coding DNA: TGCAGCGCCCAGCCCCCGGGACAGATCCAAGAGACCCAGTACTTC. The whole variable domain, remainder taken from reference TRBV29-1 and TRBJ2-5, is SAVISQKPSRDICQRGTSLTIQCQVDSQVTMMFWYRQQPGQSLTLIATANQGSEATYESGFVIDKFPISRPNLTFSTLTVSNMSPEDSSIYLCSAQPPGQIQETQYFGPGTRLLVL.